One sample yielded the 30 T cell receptor beta chains listed below, sequenced in a study of blood T cell repertoires in COVID-19. Measured with immunoSEQ multiplex PCR; TCRdb has only the in-frame clones, and not every one. The table lists 300,000 to 400,000 clones, 87% of them singletons. Sequencing was carried out using peripheral blood. The receptor set was obtained from a man between 25 and 39 years old with COVID-19, enrolled during active disease.

V gene TRBV7-3 combines with J gene TRBJ2-2, with TRBD1 identical over 8 bases. Per the germline V gene, CDR1 is SGHTA and CDR2 is FQGTGA. V was clipped by 3 bases and J by 4 bases; unmatched bases: 10. The length of the CDR3 is 17 residues. Here the CDR3 reads CASSFQAATGATGELFF. The DNA of the CDR3 is TGTGCCAGCAGCTTCCAAGCGGCGACAGGGGCCACCGGGGAGCTGTTTTTT.

The J gene is TRBJ1-1, the V gene TRBV19; D is possibly TRBD1 (5 bases). The ends were cut back, 6 bases at V and 5 bases at J, with 19 bases in the middle. The germline gives CDR1 LNHDA, CDR2 SQIVND (reference sequence). This CDR3 has 15 residues. The CDR3 DNA sequence: TGTGCCAGTAGACGAGGTGACGGGGGGAGGACTGAAGCTTTCTTT. Translated: CASRRGDGGRTEAFF.

This rearrangement joins TRBV7-2 to TRBJ1-2; TRBD1 is a possible D gene (6 bases). V was clipped by 0 bases and J by 1 base, with 12 bases between them. CDR3 length equals 16 residues. Germline values: CDR1 SGHTA, CDR2 FQGNSA. CDR3 region: CASSLAGGQLNYGYTF. The CDR3 region has the DNA TGTGCCAGCAGCTTAGCTGGTGGACAGCTTAACTATGGCTACACCTTC.

The V call is TRBV5-6, the J call TRBJ2-5; 10 bases fit TRBD2. The CDR3 consists of 16 residues. Germline V gives CDR1 SGHDT, CDR2 YYEEEE. J was trimmed by 4 bases and V by 4 bases; bases with no gene match: 10. The CDR3 here is CASSVGLARTAETQYF. CDR3 nucleotide sequence: TGTGCCAGCAGCGTGGGACTAGCGAGAACGGCAGAGACCCAGTACTTC.

V is TRBV11-1 and J is TRBJ2-3, with a possible D match to TRBD2 (6 bases). Germline-derived CDR1 and CDR2 are SGHAT and FQDESV (reference sequence). Deletions cut 8 bases from V and 2 bases from J, with 17 bases between. The CDR3 is 15 amino acids. CDR3 sequence reads: CASSTRDFDTDTQYF. The CDR3 DNA reads as TGTGCCAGCTCAACACGGGACTTCGACACAGATACGCAGTATTTT.

This clone was seen just once. The V call is TRBV18, the J call TRBJ2-7, with 12 positions matching TRBD2. V lost 3 bases and J lost 2; bases outside the gene matches: 2. CDR3 length: 15 residues. Germline loops: CDR1 KGHSH, CDR2 LQKENI. The CDR3 loop is CASSPWTSGAYEQYF. The CDR3 DNA sequence: TGTGCCAGCTCACCCTGGACTAGCGGGGCCTACGAGCAGTACTTC.

The V gene is TRBV27, the J gene TRBJ2-7, with D possibly matching TRBD2 (6 bases). The CDR3 consists of 13 residues. The germline V and J ends were trimmed by 1 base and 6 bases, with 10 bases remaining between them. Germline V gene sequence: CDR1 MNHEY, CDR2 SMNVEV (reference sequence). DNA of the CDR3: TGTGCCAGCAGTTTATTGACTAGTACCGAGCAGTACTTC. Translating it yields CASSLLTSTEQYF.

This clone has only a few counts. The V gene is TRBV3-1 (or the pseudogene TRBV3-2), the J gene TRBJ2-3, with 9 bases that match TRBD2. This CDR3 has 18 amino acids. V was pared by 4 bases and J by 4 bases, with 15 bases of the junction left unmatched. The germline CDR1 and CDR2 sequences are LGHDT and YNNKEL (reference sequence). The CDR3, as DNA: TGTGCCAGCAGCCCCCGACGTAGGGCGGGGGGGCGGGCAGATACGCAGTATTTT. It is translated as CASSPRRRAGGRADTQYF.

The chain is built from TRBV27 and TRBJ1-3; D uncertain. Germline V lookup: CDR1 MNHEY, CDR2 SMNVEV (reference sequence). V was cut by 6 bases and J by 0 bases, with 12 bases left in between. This CDR3 is built from 15 residues. The CDR3: CASSPAGFSGNTIYF. The CDR3 DNA reads as TGTGCCAGCAGCCCCGCCGGGTTCTCTGGAAACACCATATATTTT.

The chain employs TRBV5-1 and TRBJ1-1; D perhaps matches TRBD1 (5 bases). CDR1 and CDR2 (germline): SGHRS, YFSETQ. Trimming pared 2 bases from V and 1 base from J, leaving 15 bases between. The CDR3 has 16 amino acids. CDR3 in DNA: TGCGCCAGCAGCTTCCAGGGCCTTCCAGCGAACACTGAAGCTTTCTTT. Translating gives CASSFQGLPANTEAFF.

The rearrangement links TRBV5-4 to TRBJ2-3, with 8 bases matching TRBD2. CDR1 is SGHNT, CDR2 YYREEE, per germline (reference sequence). This CDR3 is built from 16 residues. The V segment lost 4 bases and the J segment 1 base; nucleotides outside the gene matches: 8. CDR3: CASSLLSGGGTDTQYF. The CDR3 DNA is TGTGCCAGCAGCCTACTTTCGGGAGGGGGCACAGATACGCAGTATTTT.

The rearrangement uses TRBV6-2 or TRBV6-3 and TRBJ2-1; D unresolved. Germline assignment: CDR1 MNHEY and CDR2 SVGEGT. V was pared by 0 bases and J by 6 bases, with 9 bases between. The CDR3 sequence is 14 residues long. CDR3 sequence (DNA): TGTGCCAGCAGTTACTCTGTCCGTTCCAATGAGCAGTTCTTC. Translating gives CASSYSVRSNEQFF.

This chain links TRBV2 with TRBJ2-2, with D possibly being TRBD2 (6 bases). V was trimmed by 6 bases and J by 1 base, leaving 9 bases between them. The germline gives CDR1 SNHLY, CDR2 FYNNEI. The CDR3 is 14 amino acids. The CDR3 bases are TGTGCCAGCAGATCCGGGAGGAACACCGGGGAGCTGTTTTTT. It translates to CASRSGRNTGELFF. The whole variable domain, filled in from reference TRBV2 and TRBJ2-2, reads EPEVTQTPSHQVTQMGQEVILRCVPISNHLYFYWYRQILGQKVEFLVSFYNNEISEKSEIFDDQFSVERPDGSNFTLKIRSTKLEDSAMYFCASRSGRNTGELFFGEGSRLTVL.

The chain links TRBV7-9 to TRBJ2-1, with unresolved D. Per germline, CDR1 SEHNR and CDR2 FQNEAQ (reference sequence). The ends were cut back, 4 bases at V and 10 bases at J, with 8 bases in the middle. CDR3 length: 11 amino acids. This chain's CDR3 is CASSSSREQFF. The CDR3 DNA follows: TGTGCCAGCAGCTCCTCGCGGGAGCAGTTCTTC.

This sequence joins TRBV28 and TRBJ1-4; 10 nucleotides line up with TRBD1. Germline CDR1 reads MDHEN; CDR2 reads SYDVKM. After removal of 8 bases from V and 8 bases from J, the junction contained 14 bases not matched to a gene. The CDR3 is 16 amino acids. CDR3 protein: CASGPGTGVVGEKLFF. DNA of the CDR3: TGTGCCAGCGGACCCGGGACAGGGGTCGTCGGGGAAAAACTGTTTTTT.

The genes are TRBV6-6 and TRBJ2-1; 8 nucleotides align to TRBD1. J lost 2 bases, V lost 5 bases, and 14 bases had no gene match. The CDR3 extends over 18 amino acids. The V gene's germline CDR1 is MNHNY and CDR2 SVGAGI (reference sequence). DNA of the CDR3: TGTGCCAGCAGTCACATCACGGGGACAGGAGTCACCTACAATGAGCAGTTCTTC. It is translated as CASSHITGTGVTYNEQFF.

This clone has a handful of counts. This sequence joins TRBV7-9 and TRBJ1-5; possible D gene TRBD1, 6 bases. V lost 4 bases to trimming and J lost 0 bases, with 13 bases between them. CDR1 is SEHNR and CDR2 is FQNEAQ in the germline V gene (reference sequence). There are 16 residues in the CDR3. The CDR3: CASSSDRIYSNQPQHF. The CDR3, as DNA: TGTGCCAGCAGCTCAGACAGGATATATAGCAATCAGCCCCAGCATTTT.

V gene TRBV7-3 combines with J gene TRBJ2-1, with 10 bases identical to TRBD1. This CDR3 has 14 amino acids. Germline V gene sequence: CDR1 SGHTA, CDR2 FQGTGA. V lost 6 bases, J lost 9 bases, and 8 bases stayed unmatched. CDR3 amino acids: CASSRDRGIIEQFF. Here the CDR3 DNA reads TGTGCCAGCAGTAGGGACAGGGGAATTATTGAGCAGTTCTTC. Variable domain in full (rest from reference TRBV7-3 and TRBJ2-1): GAGVSQTPSNKVTEKGKYVELRCDPISGHTALYWYRQSLGQGPEFLIYFQGTGAADDSGLPNDRFFAVRPEGSVSTLKIQRTERGDSAVYLCASSRDRGIIEQFFGPGTRLTVL.

DNA of the CDR3: TGTGCCAGCAGTTACTTCGCGGACAGGTTCTATGGCTACACCTTC. It is translated as CASSYFADRFYGYTF. V is TRBV6-6 and J is TRBJ1-2; 7 bases match TRBD1. The V gene end was trimmed by 1 base and the J gene end by 4 bases; junction bases not matched to a gene: 6. CDR3 size: 15 residues. CDR1 and CDR2 from the germline V gene are MNHNY and SVGAGI (reference sequence).

The CDR3 region is CASSYASGRGVQDEQFF. The CDR3 region has the DNA TGTGCCAGCAGTTACGCTAGCGGGAGGGGGGTACAGGATGAGCAGTTCTTC. This rearrangement joins TRBV6-2 or TRBV6-3 to TRBJ2-1; TRBD2 matches at 12 bases. V lost 2 bases, J lost 8 bases, and 10 bases stayed unmatched. The germline V gene has CDR1 MNHEY and CDR2 SVGEGT. This CDR3 is built from 17 residues.

The chain links TRBV9 to TRBJ1-5, with D possibly matching TRBD1 (5 bases). This CDR3 comprises 15 residues. V was cut by 4 bases and J by 6 bases, with 17 bases left in between. CDR1 is SGDLS, CDR2 YYNGEE, per germline. CDR3 amino acids: CASSLGQGIGQPQHF. As DNA, the CDR3 is TGTGCCAGCAGCTTAGGGCAGGGTATCGGTCAGCCCCAGCATTTT.

This rearrangement joins TRBV28 to TRBJ2-7, with 7 bases fitting TRBD2. CDR3 length: 14 amino acids. J gave up 6 bases and V 6 bases, and 11 bases lay outside the gene matches. Germline values: CDR1 MDHEN, CDR2 SYDVKM. The CDR3: CASSLPREDPEQYF. The CDR3 DNA reads as TGTGCCAGCAGCCTCCCCCGGGAGGATCCCGAGCAGTACTTC. Full variable domain (outside the CDR3, taken from reference TRBV28 and TRBJ2-7): DVKVTQSSRYLVKRTGEKVFLECVQDMDHENMFWYRQDPGLGLRLIYFSYDVKMKEKGDIPEGYSVSREKKERFSLILESASTNQTSMYLCASSLPREDPEQYFGPGTRLTVT.

The rearrangement joins TRBV7-2 to TRBJ1-2, with 9 nucleotides matching TRBD1. Germline CDR1 is SGHTA and CDR2 is FQGNSA. The trim removed 4 bases at V and 3 bases at J, leaving 3 bases unmatched. The length of the CDR3 is 14 residues. The CDR3 DNA follows: TGTGCCAGCAGCTCGACAGGGGGGCACTATGGCTACACCTTC. Its translation is CASSSTGGHYGYTF.

The rearrangement links TRBV7-2 to TRBJ1-3; D remains ambiguous. Germline lookup yields CDR1 SGHTA and CDR2 FQGNSA. Trimming cost V 1 base and J 3 bases, with 13 bases left between them. The CDR3 sequence is 16 residues long. The CDR3 spells CASSLEGGLDGNTIYF. In nucleotides, the CDR3 is TGTGCCAGCAGCTTAGAAGGCGGCTTGGATGGAAACACCATATATTTT.

In this sample, this clone turned up a few times. The chain joins TRBV6-2 or TRBV6-3 to TRBJ1-1; 8 bases line up with TRBD1. Trimming took 2 bases from V and 10 from J; bases not matched to a gene: 12. The CDR3 is made up of 15 amino acids. Per germline, CDR1 MNHEY and CDR2 SVGEGT. CDR3 residues: CASSYLPGQVSRAFF. DNA of the CDR3: TGTGCCAGCAGTTACCTACCGGGACAGGTATCGAGAGCTTTCTTT.

The chain recombines TRBV27 with TRBJ2-7; 7 bases line up with TRBD1. CDR3 length: 16 amino acids. The germline V gene encodes CDR1 MNHEY and CDR2 SMNVEV (reference sequence). V lost 0 bases to trimming and J lost 6 bases; unmatched junction nucleotides: 11. The CDR3 sequence is CASSLSLKRGGSEQYF. DNA for the CDR3: TGTGCCAGCAGTTTATCGCTCAAAAGAGGGGGCTCCGAGCAGTACTTC.

V and J are TRBV6-1 and TRBJ1-4, with TRBD1 matching over 9 bases. V lost 1 base, J lost 7 bases, and 1 base stayed unmatched. This CDR3 spans 14 amino acids. Germline assignment: CDR1 MNHNS and CDR2 SASEGT. CDR3 residues: CASSEGTGVEKLFF. CDR3 nucleotide sequence: TGTGCCAGCAGTGAAGGGACAGGGGTTGAAAAACTGTTTTTT.

The CDR3 sequence is CASSSGQGRAGYTF. The CDR3 DNA sequence: TGTGCCAGCAGCTCGGGACAGGGGAGAGCTGGCTACACCTTC. The gene calls are TRBV7-3 and TRBJ1-2; 10 bases agree with TRBD1. Germline V gene data show CDR1 as SGHTA and CDR2 as FQGTGA. This CDR3 contains 14 residues. V dropped 4 bases and J dropped 7; count of bases not matched to a gene: 6.

This clone was seen only a few times. The CDR3 nucleotides read TGCAGCGTTGATGGGCGGAAATCGGGGGAAAAACTGTTTTTT. As protein: CSVDGRKSGEKLFF. J is TRBJ1-4 and V is TRBV29-1, with unresolved D. The V end lost 3 bases, the J end lost 8 bases, and 16 bases lay between the germline ends. This CDR3 has 14 residues. Germline CDR1 reads SQVTM; CDR2 reads ANQGSEA.

The chain employs TRBV10-3 and TRBJ2-1, with D tentatively TRBD1 (5 bases). The V gene's germline CDR1 is ENHRY and CDR2 SYGVKD. The V end lost 2 bases, the J end lost 0 bases, and 11 bases lay between the germline ends. CDR3 length: 16 residues. The CDR3: CAISERRGDSYNEQFF. As DNA, the CDR3 is TGTGCCATCAGTGAGCGTAGGGGTGACTCCTACAATGAGCAGTTCTTC.